The 21 T cell receptor beta chains listed next were all sequenced from one sample in a study of blood T cell repertoires in COVID-19 (dated by TCRdb to 2020 to 2022). Libraries were made using the immunoSEQ multiplex PCR assay. TCRdb obtained this table from immuneACCESS and retained in-frame rearrangements with V and J assigned. These tables miss some clones; where compared with another copy, unresolved V genes account for less than half of the shortfall, and the remainder is unexplained. Recorded for this sample are some 200,000 clones; more than 80% of them occurred a single time. Of the sample, 1.3% is held by the ten largest clones. The specimen sequenced was peripheral blood. The source is a woman aged 30 to 39 with COVID-19, enrolled during active disease.

The rearrangement links TRBV11-1 to TRBJ1-5; no firm D call. The V gene lost 6 bases and the J gene lost 6 bases, with 12 bases spanning the gap. The CDR3 runs to 13 residues. The V gene's germline CDR1 is SGHAT and CDR2 FQDESV (reference sequence). The CDR3 protein is CASSPSEGQPQHF. CDR3 sequence (DNA): TGTGCCAGCAGTCCGTCGGAGGGTCAGCCCCAGCATTTT.

This sequence joins TRBV5-4 and TRBJ2-5; 14 nucleotides align to TRBD2. After removal of 3 bases from V and 6 bases from J, the junction contained 4 bases not matched to a gene. The length of the CDR3 is 15 residues. Germline V lookup: CDR1 SGHNT, CDR2 YYREEE (reference sequence). CDR3 amino acids: CASSSGTSGRQTQYF. The CDR3, as DNA: TGTGCCAGCAGCTCCGGGACTAGCGGGAGACAGACCCAGTACTTC.

The chain employs TRBV7-9 and TRBJ1-4; D is perhaps TRBD1 (6 bases). The CDR3 is made up of 17 amino acids. CDR1 is SEHNR and CDR2 is FQNEAQ in the germline V gene (reference sequence). V was shortened by 10 bases and J by 7 bases, with 28 bases between the two germline ends. CDR3 region: CAIPAGVLGRGGEKLFF. Written as DNA, the CDR3 is TGTGCCATCCCCGCGGGAGTTCTAGGGAGAGGGGGTGAAAAACTGTTTTTT.

This clone was picked up one time. This chain joins TRBV5-8 and TRBJ1-2; 10 bases are a match to TRBD1. The CDR3 covers 14 residues. Germline V gene data show CDR1 as SGHTS and CDR2 as YDEGEE. The V gene end was trimmed by 3 bases and the J gene end by 7 bases; junction bases not matched to a gene: 6. The CDR3 bases are TGTGCCAGCAGCTCGACAGGGGGCGCGTCTGGCTACACCTTC. Amino acid sequence: CASSSTGGASGYTF. Full variable domain (missing parts from reference TRBV5-8 and TRBJ1-2): EAGVTQSPTHLIKTRGQQATLRCSPISGHTSVYWYQQALGLGLQFLLWYDEGEERNRGNFPPRFSGRQFPNYSSELNVNALELEDSALYLCASSSTGGASGYTFGSGTRLTVV.

CDR3 amino acids: CANAGTGDNEQFF. The CDR3 coding sequence is TGTGCCAACGCCGGGACAGGGGATAATGAGCAGTTCTTC. The chain combines TRBV6-5 with TRBJ2-1; 10 nucleotides agree with TRBD1. J was trimmed by 7 bases and V by 10 bases; bases with no gene match: 7. Germline CDR1 reads MNHEY; CDR2 reads SVGAGI. The CDR3 length is 13 residues.

The chain uses TRBV19 and TRBJ2-1, with 13 bases that match TRBD2. The J segment lost 4 bases and the V segment lost 7 bases, leaving 1 base of the junction unmatched. The CDR3 has 14 amino acids. Germline CDR1 is LNHDA and CDR2 is SQIVND (reference sequence). CDR3 in DNA: TGTGCCAGTAAGACTAGCGGGGGGTACAATGAGCAGTTCTTC. This encodes CASKTSGGYNEQFF.

The chain recombines TRBV4-3 with TRBJ2-2, with TRBD2 identical over 9 bases. CDR3 length: 16 amino acids. V dropped 4 bases and J dropped 7; count of bases not matched to a gene: 10. Per germline, CDR1 LGHNA and CDR2 YSLEER. CDR3 sequence: CASSPGLASLVGELFF. The DNA of the CDR3 is TGCGCCAGCAGCCCGGGACTAGCATCGTTGGTCGGGGAGCTGTTTTTT.

This chain joins TRBV7-3 and TRBJ2-5; possible D gene TRBD2, 6 bases. V lost 1 base and J 4 bases, leaving 16 bases between the germline ends. CDR1 and CDR2 (germline): SGHTA, FQGTGA. The CDR3 runs 16 residues. CDR3 sequence (DNA): TGTGCCAGCAGCTTAATACCGGGAGAAGTGGGAGAGACCCAGTACTTC. It yields the protein CASSLIPGEVGETQYF.

The J gene is TRBJ2-1, the V gene TRBV7-9, with 9 bases aligning to TRBD2. V lost 4 bases to trimming and J lost 8 bases; unmatched junction nucleotides: 9. The CDR3 is made up of 15 amino acids. Germline values: CDR1 SEHNR, CDR2 FQNEAQ (reference sequence). The CDR3 DNA follows: TGTGCCAGCAGCTCTATAGCGGGAGTTAACCATGAGCAGTTCTTC. It encodes CASSSIAGVNHEQFF.

This clone occurred a few times. The chain has TRBV19 and TRBJ2-3, with TRBD2 matching over 9 bases. The CDR3 is made up of 18 amino acids. Germline-derived CDR1 and CDR2 are LNHDA and SQIVND (reference sequence). V lost 5 bases to trimming and J lost 5 bases; unmatched junction nucleotides: 17. This CDR3 reads CASSSPSGRGRAVDTQYF. The CDR3 nucleotides are TGTGCCAGTAGTTCACCCTCAGGGCGCGGGAGGGCTGTAGATACGCAGTATTTT.

V and J are TRBV12-3 or TRBV12-4 and TRBJ2-5; maybe TRBD2 (5 bases). The CDR3 length is 13 residues. Trimming took off 5 bases at V and 2 bases at J, with 9 bases between the two ends. The CDR3 DNA reads as TGTGCCAGCAGTCCGGTAGCGCAAGAGACCCAGTACTTC. It yields the protein CASSPVAQETQYF.

This clone was observed a single time. The rearrangement joins TRBV30 to TRBJ1-2, with D possibly matching TRBD1 (6 bases). The CDR3 consists of 15 residues. V lost 0 bases to trimming and J lost 7 bases, with 18 bases between them. Germline lookup yields CDR1 GTSNPN and CDR2 SVGIG (reference sequence). In DNA form, the CDR3 reads TGTGCCTGGAGTGTGGGGCCAGGGGCCTTGTCTGGCTACACCTTC. Its protein is CAWSVGPGALSGYTF.

V usage is TRBV7-9 and J usage is TRBJ2-7; TRBD1 matches at 8 bases. The CDR3 is 15 residues long. The J segment lost 6 bases and the V segment lost 5 bases, leaving 12 bases of the junction unmatched. The germline V gene encodes CDR1 SEHNR and CDR2 FQNEAQ (reference sequence). The CDR3 reads CASSLLGQGVFEQYF. The CDR3 DNA follows: TGTGCCAGCAGCCTACTAGGACAGGGTGTTTTCGAGCAGTACTTC.

The chain has TRBV28 and TRBJ1-2; D might be TRBD1 (5 bases). There are 15 residues in the CDR3. The germline CDR1 and CDR2 sequences are MDHEN and SYDVKM. V dropped 4 bases and J dropped 0 bases, with 12 bases sitting between them. The CDR3 region is CASSSTGLANYGYTF. In DNA, the CDR3 is TGTGCCAGCAGTTCCACAGGACTAGCTAACTATGGCTACACCTTC.

The V call is TRBV9, the J call TRBJ2-1; TRBD2 aligns across 11 bases. Looked up from germline, CDR1 is SGDLS and CDR2 is YYNGEE. Germline trimming cut 8 bases from V and 0 bases from J; bases unmatched to any gene: 13. The CDR3 has 18 residues. The CDR3 DNA follows: TGTGCCAGTTCGCTAGGGCTAGCGGGAGGTACCTCCTACAATGAGCAGTTCTTC. Protein sequence: CASSLGLAGGTSYNEQFF.

This clone was detected only once. Here the CDR3 reads CSVAHRAANEKLFF. The CDR3 coding sequence is TGCAGCGTTGCCCACAGGGCTGCTAATGAAAAACTGTTTTTT. The V and J genes are TRBV29-1 and TRBJ1-4; tentative D call: TRBD1 (6 bases). V lost 4 bases to trimming and J lost 3 bases, with 12 bases between them. Germline assignment: CDR1 SQVTM and CDR2 ANQGSEA. There are 14 residues in the CDR3.

The rearrangement joins TRBV6-6 to TRBJ2-7; 9 nucleotides align to TRBD1. Losses at the gene ends were 11 bases for V and 3 bases for J; bases not matched to a gene: 5. The CDR3 loop spans 12 amino acids. Germline CDR1 MNHNY, CDR2 SVGAGI (reference sequence). Written as DNA, the CDR3 is TGTGCCTCTCGGGACAGGGTCTACGAGCAGTACTTC. Protein sequence: CASRDRVYEQYF.

V gene TRBV6-5 combines with J gene TRBJ2-2, with D possibly TRBD2 on 7 matching bases. The germline CDR1 and CDR2 sequences are MNHEY and SVGAGI. The CDR3 totals 14 residues. V was trimmed by 7 bases and J by 4 bases, leaving 13 bases between them. The CDR3 DNA follows: TGTGCCAGCACCGGGGGGCTAACCACCGGGGAGCTGTTTTTT. Residues: CASTGGLTTGELFF.

This clone has just one count. J is TRBJ2-5 and V is TRBV19, with D perhaps matching TRBD2 (6 bases). Germline V gives CDR1 LNHDA, CDR2 SQIVND (reference sequence). The CDR3 covers 13 residues. Trimming removed 3 bases from V and 5 bases from J, with 10 bases in between. This CDR3 reads CASSIGSRETQYF. The CDR3 DNA follows: TGTGCCAGTAGTATCGGGAGTCGGGAGACCCAGTACTTC.

This clone occurred a few times. V gene TRBV5-6 combines with J gene TRBJ2-2, with 7 bases lining up with TRBD1. The ends lost 0 bases at V and 1 base at J; junction bases unmatched: 3. CDR3 length equals 16 residues. Germline V gene sequence: CDR1 SGHDT, CDR2 YYEEEE. This CDR3 reads CASSLVGQRNTGELFF. CDR3 in DNA: TGTGCCAGCAGCTTGGTGGGACAGAGGAACACCGGGGAGCTGTTTTTT.

The V call is TRBV6-5, the J call TRBJ1-2; TRBD1 might be the D (6 bases). Trimming stripped 0 bases from V and 6 bases from J, with 8 bases between. The length of the CDR3 is 13 residues. The germline gives CDR1 MNHEY, CDR2 SVGAGI. The CDR3, as DNA: TGTGCCAGCAGTTACTCCTACAGGGATGGCTACACCTTC. Its protein is CASSYSYRDGYTF.